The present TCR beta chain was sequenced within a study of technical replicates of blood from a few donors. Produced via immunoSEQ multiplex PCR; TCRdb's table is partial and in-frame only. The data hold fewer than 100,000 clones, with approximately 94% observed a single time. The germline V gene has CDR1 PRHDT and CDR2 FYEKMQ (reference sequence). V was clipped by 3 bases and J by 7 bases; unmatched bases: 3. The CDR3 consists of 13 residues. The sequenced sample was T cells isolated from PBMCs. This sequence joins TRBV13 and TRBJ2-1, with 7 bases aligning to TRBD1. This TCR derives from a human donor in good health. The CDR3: CASSFLQGNEQFF. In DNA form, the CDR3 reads TGTGCCAGCAGCTTTTTACAGGGGAATGAGCAGTTCTTC. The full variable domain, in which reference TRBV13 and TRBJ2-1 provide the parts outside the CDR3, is AAGVIQSPRHLIKEKRETATLKCYPIPRHDTVYWYQQGPGQDPQFLISFYEKMQSDKGSIPDRFSAQQFSDYHSELNMSSLELGDSALYFCASSFLQGNEQFFGPGTRLTVL.